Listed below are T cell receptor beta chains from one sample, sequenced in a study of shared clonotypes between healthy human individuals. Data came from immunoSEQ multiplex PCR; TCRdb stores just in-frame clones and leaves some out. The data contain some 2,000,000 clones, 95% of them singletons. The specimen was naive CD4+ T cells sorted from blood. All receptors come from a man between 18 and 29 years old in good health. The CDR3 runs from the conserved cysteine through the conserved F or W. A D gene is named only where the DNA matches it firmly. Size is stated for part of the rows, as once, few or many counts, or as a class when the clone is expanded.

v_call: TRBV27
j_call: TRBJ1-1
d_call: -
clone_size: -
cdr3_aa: CASSKTENTEAFF
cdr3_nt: TGTGCCAGCAGCAAGACAGAGAACACTGAAGCTTTCTTT

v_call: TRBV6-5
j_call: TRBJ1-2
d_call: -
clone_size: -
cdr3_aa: CASSYRLDRRSYTF
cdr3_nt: TGTGCCAGCAGTTACCGATTAGACAGACGCAGCTACACCTTC

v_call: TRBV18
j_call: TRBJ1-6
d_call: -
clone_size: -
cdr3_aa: CASSPGTSGKSPLHF
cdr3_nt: TGTGCCAGCTCACCCGGGACATCAGGGAAGTCACCCCTCCACTTT

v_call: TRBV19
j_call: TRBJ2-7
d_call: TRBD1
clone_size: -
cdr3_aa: CASSATDRAPYEQYF
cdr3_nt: TGTGCCAGTAGTGCGACGGACAGGGCTCCCTACGAGCAGTACTTC

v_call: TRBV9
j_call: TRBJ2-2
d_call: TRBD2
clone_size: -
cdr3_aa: CASSVDREGPVGELFF
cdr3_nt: TGTGCCAGCAGCGTAGACCGGGAGGGCCCGGTCGGGGAGCTGTTTTTT

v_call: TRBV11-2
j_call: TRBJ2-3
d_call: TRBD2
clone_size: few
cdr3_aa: CASSSYRASGVGTDTQYF
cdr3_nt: TGTGCCAGCAGCTCCTACCGGGCTAGCGGGGTGGGCACAGATACGCAGTATTTT

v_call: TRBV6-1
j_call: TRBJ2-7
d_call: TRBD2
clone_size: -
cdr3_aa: CASSEKREGNYEQYF
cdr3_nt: TGTGCCAGCAGTGAAAAGCGGGAGGGGAACTACGAGCAGTACTTC

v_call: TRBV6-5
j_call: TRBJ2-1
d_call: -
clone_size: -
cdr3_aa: CATRNGLSYNEQFF
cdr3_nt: TGTGCCACCAGAAATGGTTTATCCTACAATGAGCAGTTCTTC

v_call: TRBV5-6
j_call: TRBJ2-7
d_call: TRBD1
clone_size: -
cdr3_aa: CASSLEGQTRTYEQYF
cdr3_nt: TGTGCCAGCAGCTTGGAGGGACAGACAAGGACCTACGAGCAGTACTTC

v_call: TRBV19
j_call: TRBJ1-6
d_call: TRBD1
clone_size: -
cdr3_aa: CASSNPGQGYDSPLHF
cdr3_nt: TGTGCCAGTAGTAATCCGGGACAGGGGTATGATTCACCCCTCCACTTT

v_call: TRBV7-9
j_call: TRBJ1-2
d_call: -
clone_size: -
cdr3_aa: CASSAIGSNYGYTF
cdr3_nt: TGTGCCAGCAGCGCCATAGGGTCTAACTATGGCTACACCTTC

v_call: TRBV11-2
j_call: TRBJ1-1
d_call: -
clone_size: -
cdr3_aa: CASSLMGVTEAFF
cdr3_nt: TGTGCCAGCAGCTTAATGGGGGTAACTGAAGCTTTCTTT

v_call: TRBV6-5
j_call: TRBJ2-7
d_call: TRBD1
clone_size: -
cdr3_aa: CASRPGQASYEQYF
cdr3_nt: TGTGCCAGCAGACCGGGACAGGCCTCCTACGAGCAGTACTTC

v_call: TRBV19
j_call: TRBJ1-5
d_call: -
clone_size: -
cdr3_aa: CASAGGNQPQHF
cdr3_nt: TGTGCCAGTGCCGGCGGCAATCAGCCCCAGCATTTT

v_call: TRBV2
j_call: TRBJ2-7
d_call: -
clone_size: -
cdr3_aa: CASSELGGEQYF
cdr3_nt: TGTGCCAGCAGTGAATTAGGGGGGGAGCAGTACTTC

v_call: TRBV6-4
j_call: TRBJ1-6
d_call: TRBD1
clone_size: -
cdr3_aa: CASSLNPLTGGYSPLHF
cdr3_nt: TGTGCCAGCAGCCTGAATCCTTTGACAGGGGGATATTCACCCCTCCACTTT

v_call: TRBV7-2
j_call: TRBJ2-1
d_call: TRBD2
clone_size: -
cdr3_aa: CASSPVVVAGNEQFF
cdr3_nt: TGTGCCAGCAGCCCTGTCGTCGTAGCGGGGAATGAGCAGTTCTTC

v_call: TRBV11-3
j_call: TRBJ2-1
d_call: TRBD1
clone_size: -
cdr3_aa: CASSRQGANEQFF
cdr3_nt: TGTGCCAGCAGTCGACAGGGGGCCAATGAGCAGTTCTTC

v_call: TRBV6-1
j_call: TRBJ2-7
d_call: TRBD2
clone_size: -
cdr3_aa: CASRGQLAGDEQYF
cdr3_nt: TGTGCCAGCAGAGGCCAGCTAGCGGGAGACGAGCAGTACTTC

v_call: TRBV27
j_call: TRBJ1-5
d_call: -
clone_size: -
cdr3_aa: CASSLFSTPFNQPQHF
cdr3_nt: TGTGCCAGCAGTTTATTCTCGACACCTTTCAATCAGCCCCAGCATTTT

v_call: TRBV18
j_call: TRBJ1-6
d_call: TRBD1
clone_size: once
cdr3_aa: CASSSTGEGSPLHF
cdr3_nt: TGTGCCAGCTCCTCCACAGGGGAAGGTTCACCCCTCCACTTT

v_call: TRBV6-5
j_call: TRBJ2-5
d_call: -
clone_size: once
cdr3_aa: CASSQSGTQYF
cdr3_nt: TGTGCCAGCAGCCAGTCGGGGACCCAGTACTTC

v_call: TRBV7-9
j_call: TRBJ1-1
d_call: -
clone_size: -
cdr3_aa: CASILHPNTEAFF
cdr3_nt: TGTGCCAGCATCCTACACCCGAACACTGAAGCTTTCTTT

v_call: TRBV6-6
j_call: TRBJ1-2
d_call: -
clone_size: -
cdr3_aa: CASSYPQGSGYTF
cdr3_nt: TGTGCCAGCAGTTACCCGCAGGGTTCAGGCTACACCTTC

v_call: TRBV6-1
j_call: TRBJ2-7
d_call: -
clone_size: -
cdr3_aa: CASSVPYEQYF
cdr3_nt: TGTGCCAGCAGTGTGCCCTACGAGCAGTACTTC

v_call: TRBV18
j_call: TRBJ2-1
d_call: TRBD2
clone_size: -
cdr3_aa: CASSPWSASGGYNEQFF
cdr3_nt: TGTGCCAGCTCACCATGGTCGGCTAGCGGGGGCTACAATGAGCAGTTCTTC

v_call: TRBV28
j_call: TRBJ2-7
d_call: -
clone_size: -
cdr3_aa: CASSLQVAYEQYF
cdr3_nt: TGTGCCAGCAGTTTACAGGTCGCCTACGAGCAGTACTTC

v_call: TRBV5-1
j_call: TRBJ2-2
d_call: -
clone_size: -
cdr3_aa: CASSLGQGDLAGELFF
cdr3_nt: TGCGCCAGCAGCTTGGGGCAGGGCGACTTGGCCGGGGAGCTGTTTTTT

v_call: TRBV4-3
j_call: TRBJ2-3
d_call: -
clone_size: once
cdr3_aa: CASSQEWDTQYF
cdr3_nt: TGCGCCAGCAGCCAAGAGTGGGATACGCAGTATTTT

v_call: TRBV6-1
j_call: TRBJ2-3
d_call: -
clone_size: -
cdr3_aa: CASSEGAIRESDTQYF
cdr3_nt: TGTGCCAGCAGTGAAGGGGCTATCCGTGAGTCGGATACGCAGTATTTT

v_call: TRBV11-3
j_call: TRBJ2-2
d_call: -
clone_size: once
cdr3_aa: CASSFENTGELFF
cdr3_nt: TGTGCCAGCAGCTTCGAGAACACCGGGGAGCTGTTTTTT

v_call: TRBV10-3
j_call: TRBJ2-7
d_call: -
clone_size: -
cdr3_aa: CAISEGTRYEQYF
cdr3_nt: TGTGCCATCAGTGAAGGGACTCGCTACGAGCAGTACTTC

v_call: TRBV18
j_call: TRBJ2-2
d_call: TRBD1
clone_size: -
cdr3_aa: CASSRTGGNTGELFF
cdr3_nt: TGTGCCAGCTCCCGGACAGGGGGCAACACCGGGGAGCTGTTTTTT

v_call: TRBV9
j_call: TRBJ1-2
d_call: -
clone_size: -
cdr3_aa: CASSVGNGADYGYTF
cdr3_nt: TGTGCCAGCAGCGTAGGTAATGGGGCAGACTATGGCTACACCTTC

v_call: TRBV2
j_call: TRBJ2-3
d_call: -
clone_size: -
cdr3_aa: CASSEGRGPGDTQYF
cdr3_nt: TGTGCCAGCAGTGAAGGCCGGGGGCCCGGGGATACGCAGTATTTT

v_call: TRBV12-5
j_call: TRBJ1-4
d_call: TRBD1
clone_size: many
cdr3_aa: CASVPGGGNEKLFF
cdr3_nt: TGTGCTAGTGTTCCAGGGGGCGGTAATGAAAAACTGTTTTTT

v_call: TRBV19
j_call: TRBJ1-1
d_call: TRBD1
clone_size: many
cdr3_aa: CASSKRTGRMNTEAFF
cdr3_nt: TGTGCCAGTAGTAAGAGGACAGGGAGAATGAACACTGAAGCTTTCTTT

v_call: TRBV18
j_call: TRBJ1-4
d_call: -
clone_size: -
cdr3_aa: CASSTAGSNEKLFF
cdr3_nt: TGTGCCAGCTCTACGGCAGGGTCCAATGAAAAACTGTTTTTT

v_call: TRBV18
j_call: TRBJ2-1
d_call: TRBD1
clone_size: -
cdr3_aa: CASSPIQGALSNEQFF
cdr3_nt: TGTGCCAGCTCCCCAATCCAGGGGGCTCTGTCCAATGAGCAGTTCTTC

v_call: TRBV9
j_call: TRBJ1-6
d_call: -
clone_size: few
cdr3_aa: CASSVEPNSPLHF
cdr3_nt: TGTGCCAGCAGCGTAGAGCCTAATTCACCCCTCCACTTT

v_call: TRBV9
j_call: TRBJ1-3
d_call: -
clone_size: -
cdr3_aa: CASSVKGGDGNTIYF
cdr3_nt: TGTGCCAGCAGCGTTAAAGGAGGGGATGGGAACACCATATATTTT

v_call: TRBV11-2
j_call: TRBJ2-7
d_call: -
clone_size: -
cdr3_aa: CASSLGYGGTYEQYF
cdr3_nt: TGTGCCAGCAGCTTAGGCTATGGCGGCACCTACGAGCAGTACTTC

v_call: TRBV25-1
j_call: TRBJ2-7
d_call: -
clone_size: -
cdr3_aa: CASSDPGLQAEQYF
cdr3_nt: TGTGCCAGCAGTGACCCGGGCCTTCAAGCCGAGCAGTACTTC

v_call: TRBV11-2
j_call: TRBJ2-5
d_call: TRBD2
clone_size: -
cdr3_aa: CASSLHRGGETQYF
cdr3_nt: TGTGCCAGCAGCCTACACCGGGGGGGAGAGACCCAGTACTTC

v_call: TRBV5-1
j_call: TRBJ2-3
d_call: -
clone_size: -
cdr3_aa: CASSLGAPDTQYF
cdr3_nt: TGCGCCAGCAGCTTGGGCGCCCCGGATACGCAGTATTTT